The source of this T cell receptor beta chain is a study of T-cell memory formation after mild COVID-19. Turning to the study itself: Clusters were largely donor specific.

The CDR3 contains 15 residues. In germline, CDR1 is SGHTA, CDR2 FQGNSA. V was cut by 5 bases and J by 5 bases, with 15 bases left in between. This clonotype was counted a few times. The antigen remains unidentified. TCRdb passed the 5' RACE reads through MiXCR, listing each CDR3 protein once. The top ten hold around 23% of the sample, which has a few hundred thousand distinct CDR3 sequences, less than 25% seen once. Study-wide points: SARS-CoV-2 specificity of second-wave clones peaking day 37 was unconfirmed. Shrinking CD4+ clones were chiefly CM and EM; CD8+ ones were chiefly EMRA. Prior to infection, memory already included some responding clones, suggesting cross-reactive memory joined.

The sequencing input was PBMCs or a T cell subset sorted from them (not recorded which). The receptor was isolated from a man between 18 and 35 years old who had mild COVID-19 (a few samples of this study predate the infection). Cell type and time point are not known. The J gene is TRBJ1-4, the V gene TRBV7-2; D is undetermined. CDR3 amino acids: CASSPGGSLNEKLFF. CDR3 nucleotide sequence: TGTGCCAGCAGCCCCGGTGGCAGTCTCAATGAAAAACTGTTTTTT.